This entry lists 5 T cell receptor beta chains sequenced from one sample in a study of cytomegalovirus exposure and HLA in healthy donors. In the PCR, 60 Vbeta and 13 Jbeta primers were used. Assay: immunoSEQ multiplex PCR; the TCRdb copy retains only in-frame clones and omits some. In the table there are 100,000 to 150,000 clones, about 82% of which are singletons. What was sequenced was PBMCs. The receptor source for this set is a man in his forties or fifties in good health and CMV-seronegative.

This clone was found a few times. The DNA is left out, because the CDR3 cannot be placed on it with certainty; the CDR3 is given as TCRdb lists it. The V gene is TRBV21-1, the J gene TRBJ1-6. TRBV21-1 is a listed pseudogene. Both ends counted, the CDR3 spans 15 residues. The CDR3 spells CARYAVGTGNSPLHF.

V gene TRBV5-6 combines with J gene TRBJ1-1, with TRBD1 as a possible D gene (6 bases). In germline, CDR1 is SGHDT, CDR2 YYEEEE. This CDR3 comprises 16 residues. V lost 6 bases, J lost 5 bases, and 23 bases lay in between. CDR3 in amino acids: CASTTGEGVWGTEAFF. The CDR3 bases are TGTGCCAGCACCACTGGGGAGGGGGTTTGGGGAACTGAAGCTTTCTTT.

The rearrangement joins TRBV19 to TRBJ1-2; D not certain. Germline V lookup: CDR1 LNHDA, CDR2 SQIVND (reference sequence). V lost 4 bases to trimming and J lost 6 bases, with 12 bases between them. The CDR3 runs 13 residues. The CDR3 loop reads CASSNSQWDGYTF. In nucleotides, the CDR3 is TGTGCCAGTAGTAACTCACAGTGGGATGGCTACACCTTC.

The V gene is TRBV5-6, the J gene TRBJ2-3, with 8 positions matching TRBD2. The trim removed 2 bases at V and 6 bases at J, leaving 5 bases unmatched. The CDR3 totals 14 residues. Germline CDR1 SGHDT, CDR2 YYEEEE. The CDR3 DNA reads TGTGCCAGCAGCTTTAGCGGGGTTCAGGATACGCAGTATTTT. Translation: CASSFSGVQDTQYF. Supplemented by reference TRBV5-6 and TRBJ2-3, the full variable domain reads DAGVTQSPTHLIKTRGQQVTLRCSPKSGHDTVSWYQQALGQGPQFIFQYYEEEERQRGNFPDRFSGHQFPNYSSELNVNALLLGDSALYLCASSFSGVQDTQYFGPGTRLTVL.

In the case of this clone: A junction boundary mismatches the germline segment, possibly from a read error. The CDR3 sequence is CARSESIGAAGNTIYF. The CDR3, as DNA: TGTGCCCGCAGTGAATCCATTGGGGCAGCTGGAAACACCATATATTTT. The chain has TRBV6-1 and TRBJ1-3, with D possibly TRBD1 on 5 matching bases. The CDR3 totals 16 residues. Germline loops: CDR1 MNHNS, CDR2 SASEGT.